A single sample gave rise to the 23 T cell receptor beta chains below, sequenced in a study of regulatory T cells in long-lasting Graves disease. This sample's time point: persistent/refractory GD, antithyroid drugs over 5 years with positive TRAb. Generation of the TCR library employed RNA extracted from PBMCs. Both iRepertoire HTBI primers and Arm-PCR of CDR3 regions were used to build the TCR beta libraries. TCRdb itself ran the multiplex PCR reads through MiXCR, one entry per CDR3 protein. The sample includes roughly 700,000 distinct CDR3 sequences, about 32% seen only once; the top ten take 42%. The starting material was peripheral blood mononuclear cells (PBMCs), obtained when the disease was refractory, from a patient treated with antithyroid drugs. These receptor sequences come from a female donor with Graves disease.

This clonotype was detected ten times or more. The chain is built from TRBV6-5 and TRBJ1-1; D possibly corresponds to TRBD1 (6 bases). Germline-derived CDR1 and CDR2 are MNHEY and SVGAGI. The V and J ends lost 2 bases and 5 bases respectively, with 9 bases between them. This CDR3 comprises 13 residues. The CDR3 reads CASSYGQGTEAFF. CDR3 nucleotides: TGTGCCAGCAGTTACGGGCAGGGGACTGAAGCTTTCTTT.

This clonotype was recorded once. V gene TRBV6-9 combines with J gene TRBJ2-5; D is unclear. The CDR3 spans 12 residues. Germline V gives CDR1 MNHGY, CDR2 SVAAGI. V dropped 3 bases and J dropped 5 bases, with 7 bases sitting between them. The CDR3 region is CASSYNGETQYF. The CDR3 DNA sequence: TGTGCCAGCAGTTACAACGGGGAGACCCAGTACTTC.

V gene TRBV5-1 combines with J gene TRBJ1-4, with D unresolved. CDR1 SGHRS and CDR2 YFSETQ come from the germline V gene. CDR3 length: 15 residues. V was pared by 0 bases and J by 2 bases, with 8 bases between. The DNA of the CDR3 is TGCGCCAGCAGCTTGGGCAGCGGCACTAATGAAAAACTGTTTTTT. Its translation: CASSLGSGTNEKLFF. Full variable domain (outside the CDR3, taken from reference TRBV5-1 and TRBJ1-4): KAGVTQTPRYLIKTRGQQVTLSCSPISGHRSVSWYQQTPGQGLQFLFEYFSETQRNKGNFPGRFSGRQFSNSRSEMNVSTLELGDSALYLCASSLGSGTNEKLFFGSGTQLSVL.

The chain couples TRBV9 to TRBJ1-4; D may be TRBD1 (5 bases). Trimming shortened V by 0 bases and J by 1 base, and 16 bases separated the two germline ends. Germline V lookup: CDR1 SGDLS, CDR2 YYNGEE. This CDR3 has 18 residues. The CDR3 DNA sequence: TGTGCCAGCAGCGTAGCTCCGGCAGGGATGGTAACTAATGAAAAACTGTTTTTT. Amino acids: CASSVAPAGMVTNEKLFF.

This chain links TRBV7-9 with TRBJ1-1; TRBD1 matches at 10 bases. Germline assignment: CDR1 SEHNR and CDR2 FQNEAQ (reference sequence). This CDR3 is built from 18 residues. The V segment lost 5 bases and the J segment 0 bases; nucleotides outside the gene matches: 12. In nucleotides, the CDR3 is TGTGCCAGCAGCCCTTCTCCCGGGACAGGGGAGATGAACACTGAAGCTTTCTTT. Its protein is CASSPSPGTGEMNTEAFF.

The chain recombines TRBV9 with TRBJ1-2; D is unclear. Trimming cost V 3 bases and J 4 bases, with 7 bases left between them. This CDR3 comprises 12 residues. The germline CDR1 and CDR2 sequences are SGDLS and YYNGEE. The DNA for the CDR3 is TGTGCCAGCAGCGGCGTGGGCTATGGCTACACCTTC. It is translated as CASSGVGYGYTF.

The chain uses TRBV4-2 and TRBJ1-1, with D uncertain. Germline CDR1 reads LGHNA; CDR2 reads YNFKEQ. Trimming left V 8 bases short and J 10 bases short, with 11 bases between. The CDR3 is 10 residues long. The DNA of the CDR3 is TGTGCCAGCGGTAAATTAGGAGCTTTCTTT. Translation gives CASGKLGAFF.

This clonotype showed up just a few times. Likely a read error: the CDR3 ends without its conserved phenylalanine or tryptophan. The rearrangement joins TRBV5-1 to TRBJ1-2, with D possibly matching TRBD1 (5 bases). The CDR3 runs 14 residues. Trimming took 3 bases from V and 2 from J, leaving 11 bases between them. Germline CDR1 reads SGHRS; CDR2 reads YFSETQ. The CDR3 DNA sequence: TGCGCCAGCAGCTCGACGACAGCGAACTATGGCTACACCCTC. Translation: CASSSTTANYGYTL.

The J gene is TRBJ2-2, the V gene TRBV5-1; no reliable D call. CDR1 is SGHRS, CDR2 YFSETQ, per germline. The CDR3 consists of 14 residues. Trimming cost V 4 bases and J 3 bases, with 10 bases left between them. The CDR3, as DNA: TGCGCCAGCAGCCCCGGATCGGACACCGGGGAGCTGTTTTTT. It codes for CASSPGSDTGELFF.

This clonotype was counted many times. The gene calls are TRBV11-3 and TRBJ1-1; TRBD1 might be the D (5 bases). Trimming removed 5 bases from V and 0 bases from J, with 7 bases in between. Germline V gene data show CDR1 as SGHNT and CDR2 as YENEEA. CDR3 length: 13 amino acids. This chain's CDR3 is CASSTDMNTEAFF. The DNA of the CDR3 is TGTGCCAGCAGCACGGACATGAACACTGAAGCTTTCTTT.

V is TRBV6-2 or TRBV6-3 and J is TRBJ2-3; D call uncertain. The CDR3 is made up of 12 amino acids. Per the germline V gene, CDR1 is MNHEY and CDR2 is SVGEGT. The germline V and J ends were trimmed by 2 bases and 2 bases, with 2 bases remaining between them. CDR3 in amino acids: CASSYNTDTQYF. The CDR3 DNA reads TGTGCCAGCAGTTACAACACAGATACGCAGTATTTT.

The chain uses TRBV27 and TRBJ1-5, with D possibly being TRBD1 (5 bases). CDR3 length equals 16 residues. V was clipped by 2 bases and J by 1 base, with 12 bases between them. CDR1 and CDR2 from the germline V gene are MNHEY and SMNVEV (reference sequence). CDR3 bases: TGTGCCAGCAGTTTAGGGGGGGTCTCAAGCAATCAGCCCCAGCATTTT. This translates into CASSLGGVSSNQPQHF.

This clonotype appeared a few times. The rearrangement links TRBV6-5 to TRBJ1-1; D not certain. Trimming removed 3 bases from V and 3 bases from J, with 8 bases in between. The CDR3 covers 13 residues. Germline CDR1 is MNHEY and CDR2 is SVGAGI. CDR3 sequence reads: CASSYGPDTEAFF. As DNA, the CDR3 is TGTGCCAGCAGTTATGGCCCGGACACTGAAGCTTTCTTT.

This clonotype was found many times. CDR3 in amino acids: CASSQARPTGEETQYF. The CDR3 DNA reads as TGTGCCAGCAGCCAAGCCCGACCGACAGGGGAAGAGACCCAGTACTTC. V and J are TRBV11-2 and TRBJ2-5, with 8 bases that match TRBD1. The germline gives CDR1 SGHAT, CDR2 FQNNGV. The CDR3 totals 16 residues. With V trimmed by 5 bases and J by 3 bases, 11 bases remained unmatched.

CDR3 DNA sequence: TGTGCCTGGAGTGACGGACATATGCATTTCTTT. Residues: CAWSDGHMHFF. The chain has TRBV30 and TRBJ1-1, with a weak D call TRBD1 (5 bases). The ends were cut back, 1 base at V and 13 bases at J, with 13 bases in the middle. Germline V CDR1 and CDR2: GTSNPN, SVGIG (reference sequence). This CDR3 has 11 amino acids.

There are many counts of this clonotype. The chain combines TRBV12-3 or TRBV12-4 with TRBJ2-7, with D possibly being TRBD2 (6 bases). Trimming cost V 3 bases and J 2 bases, with 11 bases left between them. The CDR3 contains 14 residues. CDR3 bases: TGTGCCAGCAGTTTGGAGGGTACTACCTACGAGCAGTACTTC. Its translation: CASSLEGTTYEQYF.

The chain couples TRBV30 to TRBJ1-1; 7 bases match TRBD1. The V gene end was trimmed by 5 bases and the J gene end by 11 bases; junction bases not matched to a gene: 14. The CDR3 consists of 13 residues. CDR1 is GTSNPN, CDR2 SVGIG, per germline (reference sequence). CDR3 sequence (DNA): TGTGCCTGGGCTAGGACAACCGGGACAGTGGCTTTCTTT. Its translation: CAWARTTGTVAFF.

Comment on this clonotype: One junction end disagrees with the germline gene, perhaps due to a read error. The rearrangement uses TRBV6-5 and TRBJ1-5, with D perhaps matching TRBD1 (5 bases). The germline V gene encodes CDR1 MNHEY and CDR2 SVGAGI. The CDR3 loop spans 15 amino acids. This CDR3 is CASSHSGRRDQPQHF. The CDR3 DNA is TGTGCCAGCAGTCACTCGGGACGGCGAGATCAGCCCCAGCATTTT.

The CDR3 protein is CASSYSPTSGIYNEQYF. CDR3 sequence (DNA): TGTGCCAGCAGTTACTCACCTACTAGCGGGATTTACAATGAGCAGTACTTC. This chain uses TRBV6-5 with TRBJ2-7; 10 bases match TRBD2. The CDR3 sequence is 17 residues long. Germline CDR1 MNHEY, CDR2 SVGAGI. Trimming cost V 0 bases and J 7 bases; bases outside gene matches: 12.

This clonotype showed up many times. This rearrangement joins TRBV6-1 to TRBJ1-1, with D maybe TRBD1 (5 bases). Trimming cost V 5 bases and J 0 bases, with 10 bases left between them. This CDR3 has 14 residues. Germline CDR1 MNHNS, CDR2 SASEGT. CDR3 nucleotides: TGTGCCAGCAGTCGACAGCTCATGAACACTGAAGCTTTCTTT. Translating gives CASSRQLMNTEAFF.

This chain connects TRBV29-1 to TRBJ1-2; D not resolved. V was clipped by 5 bases and J by 6 bases, with 13 bases between them. CDR1 is SQVTM, CDR2 ANQGSEA, per germline. The CDR3 is made up of 12 amino acids. The CDR3 DNA sequence: TGCAGCGTTTTGCTCCCTTTTAATGGCTACACCTTC. Translating it yields CSVLLPFNGYTF.

The V call is TRBV30, the J call TRBJ1-4, with D hard to call. V lost 0 bases and J 8 bases, leaving 13 bases between the germline ends. The germline CDR1 and CDR2 sequences are GTSNPN and SVGIG (reference sequence). The CDR3 has 14 residues. CDR3 nucleotides: TGTGCCTGGAGTGTGAAAAGGGTTGGAGAAAAACTGTTTTTT. Residues: CAWSVKRVGEKLFF.

The rearrangement links TRBV10-2 to TRBJ2-7, with D perhaps TRBD1 or TRBD2 (6 bases each). Looked up from germline, CDR1 is WSHSY and CDR2 is SAAADI. The CDR3 is 14 amino acids. V lost 6 bases to trimming and J lost 1 base, with 13 bases between them. The chain's CDR3 is CASRRAGQSYEQYF. The CDR3 region has the DNA TGCGCCAGCAGAAGGGCGGGACAATCCTACGAGCAGTACTTC.